Below, 30 T cell receptor beta chains from the same sample are listed, as sequenced in a study of cytomegalovirus exposure and HLA in healthy donors. PCR involved 60 Vbeta and 13 Jbeta primers. This table comes from immunoSEQ multiplex PCR, and its TCRdb copy is limited to in-frame clones, with some not included. Of about 120,000 clones in the sample, about four fifths were seen once. Source material: PBMCs. Receptor source: a woman aged 30 to 39 in good health and CMV-seronegative.

The chain joins TRBV5-5 to TRBJ2-7; a weak D match, TRBD2 (6 bases). CDR1 and CDR2 (germline): SGHKS, YYEKEE (reference sequence). The length of the CDR3 is 15 residues. Trimming removed 3 bases at V and 2 bases at J, with 15 bases between. The CDR3 sequence: CASSYGWRETYEQYF. CDR3 nucleotides: TGTGCCAGCAGCTATGGGTGGCGGGAAACCTACGAGCAGTACTTC. Using reference TRBV5-5 and TRBJ2-7 for the parts outside the CDR3, the full variable domain is DAGVTQSPTHLIKTRGQQVTLRCSPISGHKSVSWYQQVLGQGPQFIFQYYEKEERGRGNFPDRFSARQFPNYSSELNVNALLLGDSALYLCASSYGWRETYEQYFGPGTRLTVT.

The V and J genes are TRBV5-4 and TRBJ2-5, with TRBD2 identical over 12 bases. Per the germline V gene, CDR1 is SGHNT and CDR2 is YYREEE (reference sequence). CDR3 length equals 16 residues. V lost 4 bases and J lost 2; bases outside the gene matches: 6. The CDR3 sequence: CASSRGLAGQQETQYF. The DNA for the CDR3 is TGTGCCAGCAGCCGTGGACTAGCGGGGCAGCAAGAGACCCAGTACTTC.

Of note for this clone: The sample has other DNA sequences that encode this CDR3 too. V usage is TRBV11-2 and J usage is TRBJ2-7; 7 nucleotides match TRBD1. V was pared by 3 bases and J by 0 bases, with 2 bases of the junction left unmatched. Germline CDR1 is SGHAT and CDR2 is FQNNGV. CDR3 length equals 14 residues. CDR3 sequence (DNA): TGTGCCAGCAGCTTGGGGACAGACTCCTACGAGCAGTACTTC. It is translated as CASSLGTDSYEQYF. The variable domain in full, with the rest retrieved from reference TRBV11-2 and TRBJ2-7, is EAGVAQSPRYKIIEKRQSVAFWCNPISGHATLYWYQQILGQGPKLLIQFQNNGVVDDSQLPKDRFSAERLKGVDSTLKIQPAKLEDSAVYLCASSLGTDSYEQYFGPGTRLTVT.

This clone was recorded once. The chain carries TRBV28 and TRBJ2-6; unclear D gene. There are 17 residues in the CDR3. Germline CDR1 and CDR2: MDHEN and SYDVKM. Deletions cut 3 bases from V and 0 bases from J, with 12 bases between. Here the CDR3 DNA reads TGTGCCAGCAGTTTCAGCCCCTCGGGCTCTGGGGCCAACGTCCTGACTTTC. Translation gives CASSFSPSGSGANVLTF.

This chain connects TRBV7-2 to TRBJ2-3; tentatively, D is TRBD1 (5 bases). This CDR3 region has 15 residues. The V end was cut by 7 bases, the J end by 4 bases, with 18 bases between. CDR1 SGHTA and CDR2 FQGNSA come from the germline V gene. The CDR3 is CASTPGQGRADTQYF. The CDR3 coding sequence is TGTGCCAGCACGCCCGGTCAGGGAAGGGCAGATACGCAGTATTTT.

A note on this clone: Mismatch with germline at one junction end may stem from a read error. The gene calls are TRBV7-9 and TRBJ1-2, with 9 bases fitting TRBD1. The germline gives CDR1 SEHNR, CDR2 FQNEAQ (reference sequence). The CDR3 consists of 17 residues. The CDR3 DNA sequence: TGTTCCAGCAGCTCGTCAGGGACAGGGAGTTTCCGCTATGGCTACACCTTC. Amino acid sequence: CSSSSSGTGSFRYGYTF.

The rearrangement uses TRBV7-3 and TRBJ1-1; D uncertain. Between the trimmed V and J ends, which lost 0 bases and 2 bases, there was a span of 7 bases. This CDR3 comprises 14 residues. CDR1 and CDR2 (germline): SGHTA, FQGTGA. The CDR3 reads CASSLTQLNTEAFF. In DNA, the CDR3 is TGTGCCAGCAGCTTAACACAGCTCAACACTGAAGCTTTCTTT. The full variable domain, its missing parts supplied by reference TRBV7-3 and TRBJ1-1, is GAGVSQTPSNKVTEKGKYVELRCDPISGHTALYWYRQSLGQGPEFLIYFQGTGAADDSGLPNDRFFAVRPEGSVSTLKIQRTERGDSAVYLCASSLTQLNTEAFFGQGTRLTVV.

In its sample, this clone was seen once. This chain links TRBV28 with TRBJ2-1, with D hard to call. The V end was cut by 4 bases, the J end by 9 bases, with 10 bases between. Germline V gene data show CDR1 as MDHEN and CDR2 as SYDVKM. The CDR3 length is 12 residues. CDR3 bases: TGTGCCAGCAGTTCGACTCTCCGTGAGCAGTTCTTC. Translated: CASSSTLREQFF.

CDR3 nucleotide sequence: TGTGCCAGCAGCTTAGCGGGAGGGCTTTACAATGAGCAGTTCTTC. This gives the protein CASSLAGGLYNEQFF. The chain uses TRBV6-5 and TRBJ2-1, with 11 nucleotides matching TRBD2. V was pared by 6 bases and J by 4 bases, with 5 bases of the junction left unmatched. CDR3 length: 15 residues. Germline CDR1 reads MNHEY; CDR2 reads SVGAGI.

This clone was seen a few times. The chain couples TRBV11-2 to TRBJ2-1; 11 bases are a match to TRBD2. Unmatched junction bases numbered 7, after V lost 1 base and J lost 5 bases. The germline V gene has CDR1 SGHAT and CDR2 FQNNGV. This CDR3 region has 17 residues. The CDR3: CASSLGLAGGTHNEQFF. Here the CDR3 DNA reads TGTGCCAGCAGCTTAGGGCTAGCGGGAGGCACTCACAATGAGCAGTTCTTC.

The chain links TRBV28 to TRBJ2-7; 10 bases match TRBD1. The J segment lost 2 bases and the V segment lost 5 bases, leaving 9 bases of the junction unmatched. CDR3 size: 16 residues. Germline CDR1 reads MDHEN; CDR2 reads SYDVKM. CDR3 protein: CASSRGPGTGAYEQYF. CDR3 nucleotides: TGTGCCAGCAGTCGTGGGCCCGGGACAGGGGCCTACGAGCAGTACTTC.

The chain employs TRBV7-9 and TRBJ2-3; D is unclear. Germline V CDR1 and CDR2: SEHNR, FQNEAQ (reference sequence). Trimming left V 7 bases short and J 3 bases short, with 20 bases between. This CDR3 comprises 16 residues. CDR3 nucleotides: TGTGCCAGCACTCGCAGTAGTGGCCAGGCAACAGATACGCAGTATTTT. This gives the protein CASTRSSGQATDTQYF.

CDR3: CATSRARVAGGTHNEQFF. DNA for the CDR3: TGTGCCACCAGCAGAGCCAGAGTAGCGGGAGGCACCCACAATGAGCAGTTCTTC. The rearrangement uses TRBV15 and TRBJ2-1; 10 positions agree with TRBD2. This CDR3 comprises 18 residues. V gave up 1 base and J gave up 5 bases; unmatched junction bases: 11. Germline loops: CDR1 LNHNV, CDR2 YYDKDF (reference sequence).

The chain uses TRBV14 and TRBJ2-1, with TRBD2 matching 13 bases. This CDR3 has 15 residues. J was trimmed by 9 bases and V by 3 bases; bases with no gene match: 5. Germline V gene data show CDR1 as SGHDN and CDR2 as FVKESK. The DNA of the CDR3 is TGTGCCAGCAGCCACACTAGCGGGAGGGCCGTTGAGCAGTTCTTC. Protein sequence: CASSHTSGRAVEQFF.

This clone was found once. This rearrangement joins TRBV27 to TRBJ1-2; 7 positions agree with TRBD1. J lost 4 bases, V lost 3 bases, and 11 bases had no gene match. The CDR3 covers 16 residues. The germline V gene encodes CDR1 MNHEY and CDR2 SMNVEV (reference sequence). CDR3 DNA: TGTGCCAGCAGTTTGATTGGGCAGGGGGGAGGCTATGGCTACACCTTC. Amino acid sequence: CASSLIGQGGGYGYTF.

The chain has TRBV28 and TRBJ2-7, with D possibly being TRBD2 (5 bases). V gave up 5 bases and J gave up 7 bases, with 9 bases separating them. The CDR3 spans 11 residues. Germline CDR1 reads MDHEN; CDR2 reads SYDVKM. DNA for the CDR3: TGTGCCAGCAGTCCCCAGCGGGAGCAGTACTTC. Translation: CASSPQREQYF. The whole variable domain, remainder taken from reference TRBV28 and TRBJ2-7, is DVKVTQSSRYLVKRTGEKVFLECVQDMDHENMFWYRQDPGLGLRLIYFSYDVKMKEKGDIPEGYSVSREKKERFSLILESASTNQTSMYLCASSPQREQYFGPGTRLTVT.

The V call is TRBV2, the J call TRBJ1-5, with a possible D match to TRBD1 (5 bases). The length of the CDR3 is 15 residues. Germline CDR1 and CDR2: SNHLY and FYNNEI. V dropped 6 bases and J dropped 2 bases, with 14 bases sitting between them. CDR3 region: CASREQALGNQPQHF. CDR3 DNA: TGTGCCAGCAGGGAACAGGCTCTGGGCAATCAGCCCCAGCATTTT.

This clone has a handful of counts. The chain uses TRBV28 and TRBJ2-7; D ambiguous. Trimming shortened V by 5 bases and J by 2 bases, and 10 bases separated the two germline ends. Germline CDR1 reads MDHEN; CDR2 reads SYDVKM. The CDR3 runs to 13 residues. The CDR3 region is CASSPLVPYEQYF. The CDR3 DNA reads TGTGCCAGCAGTCCCCTAGTCCCCTACGAGCAGTACTTC.

The genes are TRBV7-8 and TRBJ2-5, with TRBD1 matching over 8 bases. Trimming cost V 7 bases and J 1 base; bases outside gene matches: 11. CDR1 is SGHVS and CDR2 is FQNEAQ in the germline V gene. This CDR3 comprises 16 residues. DNA for the CDR3: TGTGCCAGCACCCAATCGGGACAGGACCCCCAAGAGACCCAGTACTTC. It is translated as CASTQSGQDPQETQYF. The variable domain in full, with the rest retrieved from reference TRBV7-8 and TRBJ2-5, is GAGVSQSPRYKVAKRGQDVALRCDPISGHVSLFWYQQALGQGPEFLTYFQNEAQLDKSGLPSDRFFAERPEGSVSTLKIQRTQQEDSAVYLCASTQSGQDPQETQYFGPGTRLLVL.

This clone was detected only a few times. Other DNA sequences in the sample encode the same CDR3. The chain carries TRBV7-3 and TRBJ2-1; D ambiguous. CDR1 is SGHTA, CDR2 FQGTGA, per germline. Trimming left V 2 bases short and J 2 bases short, with 4 bases between. The CDR3 has 13 residues. The CDR3 DNA sequence: TGTGCCAGCAGCTTAGCGGCCTACAATGAGCAGTTCTTC. It is translated as CASSLAAYNEQFF.

V gene TRBV28 combines with J gene TRBJ2-1, with D maybe TRBD2 (5 bases). Germline CDR1 reads MDHEN; CDR2 reads SYDVKM. CDR3 length: 15 amino acids. The V gene lost 1 base and the J gene lost 6 bases, with 13 bases spanning the gap. The CDR3, as DNA: TGTGCCAGCAGTTTATCTGTGACTAATCCCAATGAGCAGTTCTTC. Amino acid sequence: CASSLSVTNPNEQFF.

The chain recombines TRBV6-5 with TRBJ1-4; D possibly corresponds to TRBD1 (5 bases). In germline, CDR1 is MNHEY, CDR2 SVGAGI. This CDR3 has 14 amino acids. V was trimmed by 7 bases and J by 8 bases, leaving 17 bases between them. The CDR3 nucleotides read TGTGCCAGCACCCTCCTGGGGGGAGGAGAAAAACTGTTTTTT. This translates into CASTLLGGGEKLFF.

This chain uses TRBV4-2 with TRBJ2-1, with 11 bases aligning to TRBD2. Germline V lookup: CDR1 LGHNA, CDR2 YNFKEQ. Trimming removed 1 base from V and 15 bases from J; junction bases left unmatched: 14. CDR3 length: 16 amino acids. CDR3 residues: CASSQAAGTSGSYRFF. DNA for the CDR3: TGTGCCAGCAGCCAAGCTGCCGGGACTAGCGGTTCCTATCGGTTCTTC.

The chain has TRBV27 and TRBJ2-7; 7 nucleotides agree with TRBD2. CDR1 is MNHEY, CDR2 SMNVEV, per germline (reference sequence). The V segment lost 6 bases and the J segment 7 bases; nucleotides outside the gene matches: 6. The CDR3 loop spans 12 amino acids. CDR3: CASRSGGIEQYF. DNA for the CDR3: TGTGCCAGCAGGTCGGGGGGTATAGAGCAGTACTTC.

This clone has more than one count but fewer than ten. This chain connects TRBV7-8 to TRBJ2-1; D might be TRBD2 (7 bases). This CDR3 comprises 14 residues. V was clipped by 1 base and J by 7 bases, with 11 bases between them. Looked up from germline, CDR1 is SGHVS and CDR2 is FQNEAQ. CDR3 in DNA: TGTGCCAGCAGCTTAGGGGGAGGGGGTAATGAGCAGTTCTTC. This codes for CASSLGGGGNEQFF.

The chain employs TRBV25-1 and TRBJ2-1, with TRBD2 matching over 7 bases. Per germline, CDR1 MGHDK and CDR2 SYGVNS. Trimming cost V 2 bases and J 14 bases; bases outside gene matches: 15. The CDR3 has 15 amino acids. CDR3 residues: CASSEGGGLAGGKFF. In DNA form, the CDR3 reads TGTGCCAGCAGTGAAGGGGGGGGGTTAGCTGGGGGTAAGTTCTTC.

Only a few counts were recorded for this clone. The chain employs TRBV5-8 and TRBJ2-5; D is possibly TRBD2 (5 bases). Trimming took off 2 bases at V and 4 bases at J, with 12 bases between the two ends. CDR3 size: 14 residues. Germline V gene sequence: CDR1 SGHTS, CDR2 YDEGEE. The CDR3 DNA sequence: TGTGCCAGCAGCTTACTAGTAAACACAGAGACCCAGTACTTC. Its protein is CASSLLVNTETQYF. The full variable domain, its missing parts supplied by reference TRBV5-8 and TRBJ2-5, is EAGVTQSPTHLIKTRGQQATLRCSPISGHTSVYWYQQALGLGLQFLLWYDEGEERNRGNFPPRFSGRQFPNYSSELNVNALELEDSALYLCASSLLVNTETQYFGPGTRLLVL.

Only one count was recorded for this clone. The rearrangement joins TRBV7-6 to TRBJ2-3; TRBD2 might be the D (5 bases). CDR3 size: 15 residues. With 5 bases removed from V and 1 base from J, the gap between germline ends came to 13 bases. The germline gives CDR1 SGHVS, CDR2 FNYEAQ. The CDR3 DNA sequence: TGTGCCAGCAGCCCAAGGGTGGGAGGCACAGATACGCAGTATTTT. Its translation is CASSPRVGGTDTQYF.

The gene calls are TRBV7-6 and TRBJ2-7; 10 bases align to TRBD2. V dropped 5 bases and J dropped 3; count of bases not matched to a gene: 4. This CDR3 has 14 amino acids. Germline CDR1 is SGHVS and CDR2 is FNYEAQ. As DNA, the CDR3 is TGTGCCAGCAGCGAAGGACTAGCGGACTACGAGCAGTACTTC. It is translated as CASSEGLADYEQYF.

This chain joins TRBV10-3 and TRBJ1-1; the D is unclear. Germline CDR1 is ENHRY and CDR2 is SYGVKD. The CDR3 is 13 residues long. V was cut by 4 bases and J by 2 bases, with 8 bases left in between. Here the CDR3 DNA reads TGTGCCATCAGTGGAGAAGTTAACACTGAAGCTTTCTTT. It specifies CAISGEVNTEAFF.